One and the same sample provided the 9 T cell receptor beta chains below, sequenced in a study of cytomegalovirus exposure and HLA in healthy donors (dated by TCRdb to the late 2010s). Preparation of the library involved the immunoSEQ multiplex PCR assay. A mixture of 60 forward primers for TCR Vbeta segments and 13 reverse primers for TCR Jbeta segments was used in the multiplex PCR. Imported from immuneACCESS, the table was reduced by TCRdb to in-frame sequences with V and J called. These copies leave out some clones; in studies compared against another copy, an unresolved V gene accounts for under half, and the cause of the remainder is not known. The table for this sample lists about 140,000 clones; roughly four fifths of them were counted only once. The ten largest clonotypes hold around 15% of the sample. The material sequenced was PBMCs. Receptor source: a human donor in good health.

By sample fraction, this clone is medium-sized. This chain connects TRBV19 to TRBJ1-1; 9 bases agree with TRBD1. The ends lost 3 bases at V and 2 bases at J; junction bases unmatched: 16. Per germline, CDR1 LNHDA and CDR2 SQIVND (reference sequence). This CDR3 spans 19 amino acids. CDR3 DNA: TGTGCCAGTAGTATCTTGGGGTCCTGGGACAGGGCCTTAAACACTGAAGCTTTCTTT. Its translation: CASSILGSWDRALNTEAFF.

The CDR3 region has the DNA TGTGCCAGCAGCTCTAAAACAGGGATCTACGAGCAGTACTTC. Its translation is CASSSKTGIYEQYF. V is TRBV13 and J is TRBJ2-7; D is possibly TRBD1 (6 bases). V was pared by 4 bases and J by 3 bases, with 13 bases between. The CDR3 sequence is 14 residues long. CDR1 and CDR2 from the germline V gene are PRHDT and FYEKMQ (reference sequence).

The gene calls are TRBV12-5 and TRBJ2-7; D is possibly TRBD1 (5 bases). Deletions cut 1 base from V and 3 bases from J, with 10 bases between. Germline V gene data show CDR1 as LGHNT and CDR2 as FRNRAP. The CDR3 consists of 14 residues. CDR3 sequence: CASGLDRRGYEQYF. DNA for the CDR3: TGTGCTAGTGGTTTGGACAGGAGAGGCTACGAGCAGTACTTC.

For this clone: At one boundary the junction diverges from the germline segment, which might be a read error. This sequence joins TRBV6-5 and TRBJ2-7; D is uncertain. CDR3 length: 14 residues. The V gene's germline CDR1 is MNHEY and CDR2 SVGAGI. CDR3: CASSYSLQPYGQYF. CDR3 DNA sequence: TGTGCCAGCAGTTACTCGTTACAGCCCTACGGGCAGTACTTC.

The rearrangement links TRBV10-2 to TRBJ2-7; 9 bases are a match to TRBD2. The CDR3 extends over 15 amino acids. The junction had 7 bases not matched to a gene; V was cut back by 3 bases and J by 4 bases. Per germline, CDR1 WSHSY and CDR2 SAAADI. CDR3 sequence: CASSELPSGTYEQYF. The CDR3 DNA is TGCGCCAGCAGTGAACTCCCTAGCGGGACGTACGAGCAGTACTTC.

Note on this clone: One junction end disagrees with the germline gene, perhaps due to a read error. The rearrangement uses TRBV7-9 and TRBJ2-5, with D unresolved. Per the germline V gene, CDR1 is SEHNR and CDR2 is FQNEAQ (reference sequence). The CDR3 extends over 12 amino acids. CDR3 DNA: TGTTCCAGCAGTGCGGTTCGCGGGACCCAGTACTTC. It is translated as CSSSAVRGTQYF.

The chain carries TRBV9 and TRBJ2-7, with TRBD2 identical over 10 bases. CDR3 length: 15 amino acids. The ends lost 4 bases at V and 3 bases at J; junction bases unmatched: 7. Germline lookup yields CDR1 SGDLS and CDR2 YYNGEE. The CDR3: CASSPTSGAGYEQYF. The CDR3 nucleotides are TGTGCCAGCAGCCCCACTAGCGGGGCTGGCTACGAGCAGTACTTC.

The J gene is TRBJ1-2, the V gene TRBV7-3, with TRBD1 as a possible D gene (5 bases). The V end was cut by 2 bases, the J end by 3 bases, with 13 bases between. Germline V gene data show CDR1 as SGHTA and CDR2 as FQGTGA. The CDR3 sequence is 15 residues long. DNA for the CDR3: TGTGCCAGCAGCTTACTTCCCAGGGCCTACTATGGCTACACCTTC. The encoded protein is CASSLLPRAYYGYTF.

This clone was found once. The V and J genes are TRBV6-1 and TRBJ2-7; 11 bases map to TRBD2. The CDR3 totals 15 residues. The J segment lost 2 bases and the V segment lost 4 bases, leaving 4 bases of the junction unmatched. CDR1 is MNHNS and CDR2 is SASEGT in the germline V gene. The chain's CDR3 is CASSGSSGGPYEQYF. The CDR3 coding sequence is TGTGCCAGCAGTGGCTCTAGCGGGGGGCCCTACGAGCAGTACTTC.